One and the same sample provided the 14 T cell receptor beta chains below, sequenced in a study of control samples from healthy donors and cancer patients. The assay was immunoSEQ multiplex PCR, and TCRdb's table has in-frame clones only and misses some. The profile covers about 99,000 clones, with about 89% appearing a single time and 19% taken by the ten largest. The sample consisted of PBMCs. The receptor source for this set is a man aged 55 to 70 with lung cancer.

The chain joins TRBV7-2 to TRBJ2-4, with 10 bases lining up with TRBD2. Germline assignment: CDR1 SGHTA and CDR2 FQGNSA. The CDR3 totals 15 residues. Trimming took 4 bases from V and 12 from J; bases not matched to a gene: 12. The CDR3, as DNA: TGTGCCAGCAGCTCCTCACTAGCGGGGCGGGGTGATCAGTACTTC. Its protein is CASSSSLAGRGDQYF.

The chain combines TRBV5-4 with TRBJ1-2; no definite D call. Germline-derived CDR1 and CDR2 are SGHNT and YYREEE (reference sequence). This CDR3 comprises 13 residues. The V and J ends lost 0 bases and 7 bases respectively, with 10 bases between them. This CDR3 reads CASSLALEGGYTF. The CDR3 DNA is TGTGCCAGCAGCTTGGCGCTCGAGGGTGGCTACACCTTC.

With respect to this clone: The same CDR3 also results from other DNA sequences found in this sample. The chain has TRBV5-4 and TRBJ2-7, with D possibly TRBD2 on 6 matching bases. Germline assignment: CDR1 SGHNT and CDR2 YYREEE (reference sequence). CDR3 size: 13 residues. V lost 0 bases and J 3 bases, leaving 7 bases between the germline ends. Here the CDR3 reads CASSLGLDYEQYV. CDR3 nucleotide sequence: TGTGCCAGCAGCTTGGGACTAGACTACGAGCAGTACGTC.

J is TRBJ1-2 and V is TRBV6-5; TRBD1 matches 8 bases. The CDR3 covers 14 residues. Germline V gives CDR1 MNHEY, CDR2 SVGAGI. V was clipped by 6 bases and J by 10 bases; unmatched bases: 13. The CDR3 reads CASSGPGQGGNYTF. The CDR3 DNA reads TGTGCCAGCAGCGGACCCGGACAGGGTGGGAACTACACCTTC.

The V gene is TRBV2, the J gene TRBJ1-4; 7 bases agree with TRBD1. The CDR3 has 14 residues. The ends lost 5 bases at V and 4 bases at J; junction bases unmatched: 4. Germline CDR1 SNHLY, CDR2 FYNNEI. The CDR3 reads CASSRGQFNEKLFF. CDR3 DNA: TGTGCCAGCAGTCGGGGACAGTTTAATGAAAAACTGTTTTTT.

The V and J genes are TRBV18 and TRBJ1-1; 7 bases match TRBD1. Germline V CDR1 and CDR2: KGHSH, LQKENI. Trimming took 5 bases from V and 9 from J; bases not matched to a gene: 9. The CDR3 totals 13 residues. CDR3 sequence reads: CASSDQGGQKAFF. The CDR3 nucleotides read TGTGCCAGCTCAGACCAGGGGGGACAGAAAGCTTTCTTT. Together with reference TRBV18 and TRBJ1-1, the CDR3 gives the full variable domain: NAGVMQNPRHLVRRRGQEARLRCSPMKGHSHVYWYRQLPEEGLKFMVYLQKENIIDESGMPKERFSAEFPKEGPSILRIQQVVRGDSAAYFCASSDQGGQKAFFGQGTRLTVV.

The V call is TRBV10-1, the J call TRBJ2-1; 9 nucleotides align to TRBD2. The germline V gene encodes CDR1 WNHNN and CDR2 SYGVQD (reference sequence). This CDR3 is built from 16 residues. V lost 4 bases and J lost 3; bases outside the gene matches: 7. CDR3 region: CASSGIGTSLYNEQFF. In DNA form, the CDR3 reads TGCGCCAGCAGTGGGATTGGGACTAGCCTCTACAATGAGCAGTTCTTC.

In its sample, this clone was seen once. In DNA, the CDR3 is TGCGCCAGCAGCTTGGAGGGGACAGGTCAGCCCCAGCATTTT. It yields the protein CASSLEGTGQPQHF. The chain employs TRBV5-1 and TRBJ1-5, with TRBD1 identical over 8 bases. Losses at the gene ends were 0 bases for V and 6 bases for J; bases not matched to a gene: 2. The CDR3 extends over 14 amino acids. The germline CDR1 and CDR2 sequences are SGHRS and YFSETQ.

The CDR3 spells CASSYRGTQETQYF. CDR3 coding DNA: TGTGCCAGCAGTTACCGGGGGACCCAAGAGACCCAGTACTTC. The gene calls are TRBV5-4 and TRBJ2-5, with D perhaps matching TRBD2 (6 bases). Trimming left V 5 bases short and J 1 base short, with 12 bases between. The CDR3 totals 14 residues. The germline V gene encodes CDR1 SGHNT and CDR2 YYREEE (reference sequence).

This clone was counted once. V gene TRBV10-3 combines with J gene TRBJ2-1; either TRBD1 or TRBD2 may fit D (6 bases each). In germline, CDR1 is ENHRY, CDR2 SYGVKD. CDR3 size: 16 residues. Trimming left V 0 bases short and J 5 bases short, with 14 bases between. CDR3 loop: CAISESTGRTNNEQFF. CDR3 bases: TGTGCCATCAGTGAGTCCACAGGGAGGACGAACAATGAGCAGTTCTTC.

V is TRBV2 and J is TRBJ2-3; 10 bases map to TRBD2. Germline assignment: CDR1 SNHLY and CDR2 FYNNEI. V lost 8 bases, J lost 5 bases, and 7 bases stayed unmatched. The CDR3 has 14 amino acids. In nucleotides, the CDR3 is TGTGCCAGCCAAACTAGCGGGGTCCTAGATACGCAGTATTTT. As protein: CASQTSGVLDTQYF. The full variable domain, rest sourced from reference TRBV2 and TRBJ2-3, is EPEVTQTPSHQVTQMGQEVILRCVPISNHLYFYWYRQILGQKVEFLVSFYNNEISEKSEIFDDQFSVERPDGSNFTLKIRSTKLEDSAMYFCASQTSGVLDTQYFGPGTRLTVL.

The genes are TRBV7-3 and TRBJ1-1, with D perhaps TRBD1 (6 bases). This CDR3 has 13 amino acids. Germline values: CDR1 SGHTA, CDR2 FQGTGA. V dropped 4 bases and J dropped 3 bases, with 9 bases sitting between them. The CDR3, as DNA: TGTGCCAGCAGCTCACAGGGCTACACTGAAGCTTTCTTT. This encodes CASSSQGYTEAFF. Looking up the rest from reference TRBV7-3 and TRBJ1-1 gives the full variable domain: GAGVSQTPSNKVTEKGKYVELRCDPISGHTALYWYRQSLGQGPEFLIYFQGTGAADDSGLPNDRFFAVRPEGSVSTLKIQRTERGDSAVYLCASSSQGYTEAFFGQGTRLTVV.

This rearrangement joins TRBV11-3 to TRBJ1-2; no reliable D call. V lost 3 bases to trimming and J lost 3 bases, with 8 bases between them. Germline V gene lookup returns CDR1 SGHNT and CDR2 YENEEA. The CDR3 covers 13 residues. CDR3 DNA sequence: TGTGCCAGCAGCTTGCTAGACTACTATGGCTACACCTTC. Protein sequence: CASSLLDYYGYTF. Based on the CDR3 plus reference TRBV11-3 and TRBJ1-2, the full variable domain is EAGVVQSPRYKIIEKKQPVAFWCNPISGHNTLYWYLQNLGQGPELLIRYENEEAVDDSQLPKDRFSAERLKGVDSTLKIQPAELGDSAVYLCASSLLDYYGYTFGSGTRLTVV.

The rearrangement joins TRBV7-9 to TRBJ2-5, with D unresolved. V lost 5 bases and J lost 4, with 14 bases in between. Germline lookup yields CDR1 SEHNR and CDR2 FQNEAQ (reference sequence). The CDR3 consists of 14 residues. CDR3 nucleotide sequence: TGTGCCAGCAGCCCCCGAACAGCCGTAGAGACCCAGTACTTC. Residues: CASSPRTAVETQYF.